Each of the 18 T cell receptor beta chains below was sequenced from the same sample in a study of response to subunit inactivated influenza vaccine. One entry per CDR3 protein, called by TCRdb with MiXCR from the RT-PCR reads. The repertoire holds 600,000 to 850,000 distinct CDR3 sequences, with around 15% as singletons. Sequencing was performed on PBMCs from blood, taken roughly 15 days before vaccination. These receptors all come from a man aged 45 to 65 who received an inactivated influenza vaccine.

J is TRBJ2-1 and V is TRBV6-1, with 8 bases matching TRBD2. V shed 6 bases and J 6 bases; nucleotides not matched to a gene: 13. Per the germline V gene, CDR1 is MNHNS and CDR2 is SASEGT. The length of the CDR3 is 16 residues. The CDR3 spells CASRLIPGGLVNEQFF. The CDR3, as DNA: TGTGCCAGCAGACTAATCCCGGGGGGGTTAGTCAATGAGCAGTTCTTC.

This clonotype was observed a handful of times. The chain links TRBV28 to TRBJ2-1; weak D call: TRBD2 (5 bases). The CDR3 runs 16 residues. Germline V CDR1 and CDR2: MDHEN, SYDVKM. V was clipped by 2 bases and J by 0 bases, with 11 bases between them. As DNA, the CDR3 is TGTGCCAGCAGTTTAGTGGGGAGAAGCTCCTACAATGAGCAGTTCTTC. This sequence encodes CASSLVGRSSYNEQFF.

This clonotype was observed a few times. This chain uses TRBV12-3 or TRBV12-4 with TRBJ2-7; no clear D. CDR3 size: 15 residues. V lost 3 bases and J 3 bases, leaving 15 bases between the germline ends. The CDR3 coding sequence is TGTGCCAGCAGTTTCGGTCCGGGTCCCTTCTACGAGCAGTACTTC. Protein sequence: CASSFGPGPFYEQYF.

In its sample, this clonotype was seen a few times. The chain carries TRBV10-1 and TRBJ2-5, with 7 nucleotides matching TRBD2. Germline V lookup: CDR1 WNHNN, CDR2 SYGVQD (reference sequence). Trimming cost V 3 bases and J 9 bases; bases outside gene matches: 7. CDR3 length equals 13 residues. CDR3 coding DNA: TGCGCCAGCAGTGAAGGCCGTCGGGGGGCCCAGTACTTC. It specifies CASSEGRRGAQYF.

The V call is TRBV6-1, the J call TRBJ2-5; D may be TRBD2 (5 bases). Trimming shortened V by 7 bases and J by 2 bases, and 14 bases separated the two germline ends. The CDR3 has 14 residues. In germline, CDR1 is MNHNS, CDR2 SASEGT. CDR3 amino acids: CASTNLREQETQYF. DNA of the CDR3: TGTGCCAGCACCAACCTGAGGGAGCAAGAGACCCAGTACTTC.

This clonotype was detected only a few times. The rearrangement joins TRBV4-1 to TRBJ1-5, with 9 bases matching TRBD1. CDR3 length: 16 residues. Trimming removed 0 bases from V and 8 bases from J; junction bases left unmatched: 8. Germline loops: CDR1 MGHRA, CDR2 YSYEKL. The DNA for the CDR3 is TGCGCCAGCAGCCAAGATCCGGGGACAGGGAAGGAGCCCCAGCATTTT. Its protein is CASSQDPGTGKEPQHF.

This clonotype has a handful of counts. The chain uses TRBV9 and TRBJ2-1; 10 nucleotides agree with TRBD1. Germline V gene lookup returns CDR1 SGDLS and CDR2 YYNGEE. The V and J ends lost 3 bases and 8 bases, in that order; junction bases with no gene match: 5. This CDR3 has 14 residues. The DNA of the CDR3 is TGTGCCAGCAGCGGAGGGACAGGGGTATATGAGCAGTTCTTC. Its translation: CASSGGTGVYEQFF. The full variable domain, in which reference TRBV9 and TRBJ2-1 provide the parts outside the CDR3, is DSGVTQTPKHLITATGQRVTLRCSPRSGDLSVYWYQQSLDQGLQFLIQYYNGEERAKGNILERFSAQQFPDLHSELNLSSLELGDSALYFCASSGGTGVYEQFFGPGTRLTVL.

This clonotype was detected a few times. Written as DNA, the CDR3 is TGTGCCAGTAGTCATACAAATCGCCCCGGGGAGCTGTTTTTT. Protein sequence: CASSHTNRPGELFF. The chain links TRBV19 to TRBJ2-2; D not resolved. The CDR3 is 14 amino acids. Trimming removed 5 bases at V and 6 bases at J, with 13 bases between. Germline V lookup: CDR1 LNHDA, CDR2 SQIVND (reference sequence).

The chain joins TRBV6-2 or TRBV6-3 to TRBJ2-1; TRBD2 matches at 12 bases. Losses at the gene ends were 0 bases for V and 8 bases for J; bases not matched to a gene: 2. The CDR3 totals 15 residues. Germline CDR1 and CDR2: MNHEY and SVGEGT. CDR3 bases: TGTGCCAGCAGTTACTCGACTAGCGGGAGCTATGAGCAGTTCTTC. Translation gives CASSYSTSGSYEQFF.

CDR3 nucleotides: TGTGCCATCAGTGCCAGCGGGGGGGACACAGATACGCAGTATTTT. The encoded protein is CAISASGGDTDTQYF. V and J are TRBV10-3 and TRBJ2-3, with TRBD2 identical over 10 bases. Germline assignment: CDR1 ENHRY and CDR2 SYGVKD. The CDR3 totals 15 residues. Losses at the gene ends were 4 bases for V and 2 bases for J; bases not matched to a gene: 3.

At least ten counts were recorded for this clonotype. This chain uses TRBV12-3 or TRBV12-4 with TRBJ1-1; 9 bases fit TRBD1. The junction had 6 bases not matched to a gene; V was cut back by 5 bases and J by 5 bases. The CDR3 has 14 residues. The CDR3 is CASSETGGWTEAFF. CDR3 DNA sequence: TGTGCCAGCAGTGAGACAGGGGGTTGGACTGAAGCTTTCTTT.

This clonotype was found a few times. The V gene is TRBV14, the J gene TRBJ2-7; D call uncertain. This CDR3 has 14 amino acids. Trimming removed 1 base at V and 0 bases at J, with 7 bases between. Germline V CDR1 and CDR2: SGHDN, FVKESK. CDR3 DNA: TGTGCCAGCAGCCAAGGTTCCCTCTCCTACGAGCAGTACTTC. As protein: CASSQGSLSYEQYF.

The gene calls are TRBV2 and TRBJ2-2; TRBD1 agrees at 8 bases. The CDR3 loop spans 15 amino acids. Germline V lookup: CDR1 SNHLY, CDR2 FYNNEI. The V segment lost 8 bases and the J segment 0 bases; nucleotides outside the gene matches: 5. Written as DNA, the CDR3 is TGTGCCAGCCGGACAGGGAACGCGAACACCGGGGAGCTGTTTTTT. Its translation: CASRTGNANTGELFF.

This clonotype was recorded many times. The chain has TRBV12-3 or TRBV12-4 and TRBJ2-3; D is unclear. V lost 1 base, J lost 0 bases, and 11 bases lay in between. This CDR3 is built from 16 residues. The CDR3 coding sequence is TGTGCCAGCAGTTTAGGGGTCAGCCCTAGCACAGATACGCAGTATTTT. This translates into CASSLGVSPSTDTQYF.

CDR3 DNA: TGTGCCAGCACCCCGACAGGTTACACCGGGGAGCTGTTTTTT. Amino acids: CASTPTGYTGELFF. The chain is built from TRBV12-3 or TRBV12-4 and TRBJ2-2, with D perhaps TRBD1 (6 bases). The CDR3 covers 14 residues. V was pared by 7 bases and J by 3 bases, with 12 bases between.

CDR3 loop: CASSLSPPGRTGELFF. In nucleotides, the CDR3 is TGTGCCAGCAGCTTAAGTCCCCCAGGGCGGACCGGGGAGCTGTTTTTT. The chain joins TRBV11-1 to TRBJ2-2, with D possibly being TRBD1 (5 bases). This CDR3 comprises 16 residues. Germline lookup yields CDR1 SGHAT and CDR2 FQDESV (reference sequence). Trimming pared 2 bases from V and 5 bases from J, leaving 15 bases between.

This clonotype has just a few counts. The J gene is TRBJ2-5, the V gene TRBV20-1; 8 nucleotides line up with TRBD2. The CDR3 totals 15 residues. V was pared by 0 bases and J by 0 bases, with 3 bases of the junction left unmatched. Germline V gives CDR1 DFQATT, CDR2 SNEGSKA (reference sequence). The CDR3 coding sequence is TGCAGTGCTAGAGAAGAAGCGGGGGACCAAGAGACCCAGTACTTC. It codes for CSAREEAGDQETQYF.

The chain links TRBV9 to TRBJ2-3; the D gene is possibly TRBD1 (6 bases). Germline-derived CDR1 and CDR2 are SGDLS and YYNGEE. V was shortened by 6 bases and J by 4 bases, with 15 bases between the two germline ends. The CDR3 runs to 14 residues. CDR3 sequence: CASNQLGAADTQYF. Written as DNA, the CDR3 is TGTGCCAGCAACCAACTGGGGGCGGCAGATACGCAGTATTTT.